These 27 T cell receptor beta chains came from one sample sequenced in a study of blood T cell repertoires in COVID-19. Sequencing was performed with immunoSEQ multiplex PCR; in TCRdb, only in-frame clones are kept and a portion is missing. The table has fewer than 200,000 clones, roughly 81% seen once. Sequenced sample: peripheral blood. The receptor source for this set is an elderly woman with COVID-19, enrolled during active disease.

This clone was detected only a few times. The chain couples TRBV18 to TRBJ2-1; 7 bases map to TRBD2. CDR1 is KGHSH, CDR2 LQKENI, per germline. The CDR3 sequence is 16 residues long. Trimming took 5 bases from V and 5 from J; bases not matched to a gene: 12. The CDR3 region is CASSFPGLLYNNEQFF. For the CDR3, the DNA is TGTGCCAGCTCATTCCCGGGACTACTTTACAACAATGAGCAGTTCTTC.

This clone was recorded once. The chain joins TRBV6-5 to TRBJ1-2, with D possibly being TRBD1 (5 bases). Germline V gene sequence: CDR1 MNHEY, CDR2 SVGAGI. Trimming took off 6 bases at V and 1 base at J, with 15 bases between the two ends. CDR3 size: 15 residues. CDR3 nucleotides: TGTGCCAGCAGGGGCGGGGCAGAAGTTAACTATGGCTACACCTTC. It translates to CASRGGAEVNYGYTF.

About this clone itself: In the same sample, other DNA sequences code for this CDR3. This chain links TRBV19 with TRBJ2-5, with TRBD2 matching over 14 bases. CDR1 is LNHDA, CDR2 SQIVND, per germline (reference sequence). CDR3 length: 16 residues. Trimming cost V 3 bases and J 5 bases; bases outside gene matches: 5. The CDR3 region is CASSIGLAGGQETQYF. The DNA for the CDR3 is TGTGCCAGTAGTATCGGACTAGCGGGGGGTCAGGAGACCCAGTACTTC.

The V and J genes are TRBV2 and TRBJ1-2, with 7 bases fitting TRBD1. The V gene's germline CDR1 is SNHLY and CDR2 FYNNEI. Germline trimming cut 11 bases from V and 7 bases from J; bases unmatched to any gene: 10. The CDR3 is 12 amino acids. This chain's CDR3 is CAGFRDRTGYTF. The CDR3 DNA reads as TGTGCCGGATTCCGGGACAGAACTGGCTACACCTTC.

The gene calls are TRBV5-5 and TRBJ2-7; D may be TRBD1 (6 bases). Trimming took 2 bases from V and 2 from J, leaving 14 bases between them. The CDR3 length is 15 residues. From germline, CDR1 is SGHKS and CDR2 YYEKEE (reference sequence). The CDR3 DNA reads TGTGCCAGCAGCTTAGGGACAAGGACCCCCTACGAGCAGTACTTC. Translation gives CASSLGTRTPYEQYF.

Only one count was recorded for this clone. V is TRBV24-1 and J is TRBJ2-5, with TRBD2 as a possible D gene (6 bases). CDR1 and CDR2 (germline): KGHDR, SFDVKD. The CDR3 consists of 14 residues. V was trimmed by 4 bases and J by 9 bases, leaving 17 bases between them. CDR3 bases: TGTGCCACCAGTGACTCCGGGACTGGTCGTCCCCAGTACTTC. It is translated as CATSDSGTGRPQYF.

The CDR3 bases are TGTGCCAGTAGTATTATCAGTGTAGGGACTAGCGGGAGATGGGGTGAGCAGTTCTTC. Its translation: CASSIISVGTSGRWGEQFF. The V and J genes are TRBV19 and TRBJ2-1, with 14 bases identical to TRBD2. The V and J ends lost 3 bases and 9 bases, in that order; junction bases with no gene match: 16. The CDR3 is made up of 19 amino acids. Germline V lookup: CDR1 LNHDA, CDR2 SQIVND (reference sequence).

This clone is a singleton in its sample. The chain joins TRBV7-9 to TRBJ1-1; D is perhaps TRBD1 (6 bases). The CDR3 runs to 14 residues. Germline CDR1 and CDR2: SEHNR and FQNEAQ (reference sequence). The V and J ends lost 4 bases and 7 bases respectively, with 16 bases between them. Here the CDR3 reads CASSSQGGTREAFF. CDR3 DNA: TGTGCCAGCAGCTCCCAAGGGGGAACCCGTGAAGCTTTCTTT.

The chain has TRBV24-1 and TRBJ2-1, with 11 bases lining up with TRBD2. Germline V CDR1 and CDR2: KGHDR, SFDVKD. This CDR3 region has 20 residues. Unmatched junction bases numbered 13, after V lost 0 bases and J lost 4 bases. CDR3 sequence: CATSDLKGRLAGGSYNEQFF. The CDR3 nucleotides read TGTGCCACCAGTGATTTGAAGGGGCGGCTAGCGGGAGGCTCGTACAATGAGCAGTTCTTC.

This clone showed up just once. The chain uses TRBV7-2 and TRBJ2-1, with TRBD2 matching 12 bases. V lost 5 bases and J lost 2; bases outside the gene matches: 4. The CDR3 extends over 16 amino acids. In germline, CDR1 is SGHTA, CDR2 FQGNSA. The CDR3 region is CASSRTSGVTYNEQFF. CDR3 nucleotide sequence: TGTGCCAGCAGCCGGACTAGCGGGGTTACCTACAATGAGCAGTTCTTC.

The genes are TRBV7-8 and TRBJ2-3; unclear D gene. Deletions cut 0 bases from V and 3 bases from J, with 13 bases between. The CDR3 extends over 16 amino acids. Germline lookup yields CDR1 SGHVS and CDR2 FQNEAQ. DNA for the CDR3: TGTGCCAGCAGCTTAGCGGTGGCCCCCACGACAGATACGCAGTATTTT. It is translated as CASSLAVAPTTDTQYF.

The chain employs TRBV3-1 (or the pseudogene TRBV3-2) and TRBJ2-4, with D possibly being TRBD2 (6 bases). Between the trimmed V and J ends, which lost 4 bases and 6 bases, there was a span of 13 bases. The germline CDR1 and CDR2 sequences are LGHDT and YNNKEL (reference sequence). The CDR3 loop spans 14 amino acids. CDR3 residues: CASSRMGGLNIQYF. CDR3 DNA sequence: TGTGCCAGCAGCCGGATGGGGGGTTTAAACATTCAGTACTTC.

This clone was detected only a few times. The J gene is TRBJ1-2, the V gene TRBV19; TRBD1 matches 8 bases. Germline-derived CDR1 and CDR2 are LNHDA and SQIVND (reference sequence). After removal of 10 bases from V and 6 bases from J, the junction contained 16 bases not matched to a gene. There are 15 residues in the CDR3. CDR3 nucleotide sequence: TGTGCCACCGTAGACAGGGGCGAAGGCCGGGATGGCTACACCTTC. This sequence encodes CATVDRGEGRDGYTF.

The sample holds a few counts of this clone. The V gene is TRBV6-2 or TRBV6-3, the J gene TRBJ1-1, with 9 bases fitting TRBD1. The ends lost 0 bases at V and 1 base at J; junction bases unmatched: 9. This CDR3 is built from 18 residues. Germline-derived CDR1 and CDR2 are MNHEY and SVGEGT. CDR3 amino acids: CASSYSAGTGSWNTEAFF. In DNA form, the CDR3 reads TGTGCCAGCAGTTACTCGGCCGGGACAGGGTCGTGGAACACTGAAGCTTTCTTT.

The chain couples TRBV2 to TRBJ2-3; D may be TRBD1 (5 bases). The V end was cut by 3 bases, the J end by 5 bases, with 15 bases between. The CDR3 is made up of 15 amino acids. Per germline, CDR1 SNHLY and CDR2 FYNNEI. CDR3 region: CASSDGPPQGDTQYF. CDR3 DNA: TGTGCCAGCAGTGACGGGCCACCCCAGGGAGATACGCAGTATTTT.

The chain couples TRBV14 to TRBJ1-2; D remains unclear. CDR1 SGHDN and CDR2 FVKESK come from the germline V gene. The CDR3 extends over 13 amino acids. Trimming pared 4 bases from V and 1 base from J, leaving 7 bases between. The DNA for the CDR3 is TGTGCCAGCAGCCTACAGATTAACTATGGCTACACCTTC. This sequence encodes CASSLQINYGYTF.

This clone was observed a few times. The gene calls are TRBV6-2 or TRBV6-3 and TRBJ1-2; TRBD1 is a possible D gene (5 bases). From germline, CDR1 is MNHEY and CDR2 SVGEGT. V was cut by 0 bases and J by 4 bases, with 12 bases left in between. This CDR3 contains 15 residues. DNA for the CDR3: TGTGCCAGCAGTTACTCGCAGGGCGACCTCTATGGCTACACCTTC. Amino acids: CASSYSQGDLYGYTF.

The chain combines TRBV29-1 with TRBJ1-2; a possible D gene is TRBD1 (5 bases). The CDR3 is 13 amino acids. V lost 4 bases and J lost 2, with 11 bases in between. Germline CDR1 is SQVTM and CDR2 is ANQGSEA. CDR3 sequence: CSVGQPENYGYTF. The CDR3 DNA is TGCAGCGTTGGACAGCCGGAAAACTATGGCTACACCTTC.

This clone appeared a few times. This rearrangement joins TRBV18 to TRBJ2-1; perhaps TRBD2 as D (5 bases). Germline values: CDR1 KGHSH, CDR2 LQKENI. This CDR3 contains 15 residues. V lost 0 bases to trimming and J lost 3 bases, with 9 bases between them. For the CDR3, the DNA is TGTGCCAGCTCACCACCAATAGCGTACTACAATGAGCAGTTCTTC. It encodes CASSPPIAYYNEQFF.

The V call is TRBV28, the J call TRBJ1-4, with 7 bases fitting TRBD1. This CDR3 comprises 14 residues. Germline V gene sequence: CDR1 MDHEN, CDR2 SYDVKM. V gave up 5 bases and J gave up 4 bases; unmatched junction bases: 4. CDR3 in amino acids: CASSGGQFNEKLFF. The CDR3 coding sequence is TGTGCCAGCAGTGGGGGACAGTTTAATGAAAAACTGTTTTTT.

This clone was picked up one time. V and J are TRBV20-1 and TRBJ2-1, with a weak D call TRBD1 (6 bases). Germline lookup yields CDR1 DFQATT and CDR2 SNEGSKA (reference sequence). Trimming took off 3 bases at V and 8 bases at J, with 17 bases between the two ends. The CDR3 is 14 residues long. The CDR3 is CSASPGGEAHEQFF. The DNA for the CDR3 is TGCAGTGCTAGTCCTGGGGGCGAAGCCCATGAGCAGTTCTTC.

V usage is TRBV5-1 and J usage is TRBJ2-7, with 16 bases that match TRBD2. The trim removed 3 bases at V and 0 bases at J, leaving 3 bases unmatched. The CDR3 has 17 residues. Germline V gene lookup returns CDR1 SGHRS and CDR2 YFSETQ. The CDR3 nucleotides are TGCGCCAGCAGCTGGGGACTAGCGGGAGGGGGCTCCTACGAGCAGTACTTC. Encoded protein: CASSWGLAGGGSYEQYF.

This clone was found once. The V call is TRBV18, the J call TRBJ2-7; D is perhaps TRBD2 (9 bases). The CDR3 spans 19 residues. Trimming left V 5 bases short and J 5 bases short, with 31 bases between. Germline V CDR1 and CDR2: KGHSH, LQKENI. Here the CDR3 DNA reads TGTGCCAGCTCATTAGTTAAGACAGGGGCCGGGACTAGCATGCACGAGCAGTACTTC. This sequence encodes CASSLVKTGAGTSMHEQYF.

V is TRBV4-3 and J is TRBJ1-2, with a weak D call TRBD1 (6 bases). CDR1 is LGHNA and CDR2 is YSLEER in the germline V gene. With 3 bases removed from V and 1 base from J, the gap between germline ends came to 12 bases. This CDR3 region has 15 residues. Here the CDR3 DNA reads TGCGCCAGCAGCCACCAAACACAGGGTAACTATGGCTACACCTTC. Translation gives CASSHQTQGNYGYTF.

J is TRBJ2-5 and V is TRBV18; possible D gene TRBD2, 5 bases. This CDR3 contains 14 residues. Per the germline V gene, CDR1 is KGHSH and CDR2 is LQKENI. The ends were cut back, 2 bases at V and 5 bases at J, with 12 bases in the middle. The CDR3 region has the DNA TGTGCCAGCTCACCATTCGGGGTGGTGGAGACCCAGTACTTC. Translation gives CASSPFGVVETQYF.

The genes are TRBV2 and TRBJ1-1, with 11 nucleotides matching TRBD1. J lost 6 bases, V lost 6 bases, and 0 bases had no gene match. This CDR3 contains 12 residues. Germline assignment: CDR1 SNHLY and CDR2 FYNNEI. CDR3 sequence (DNA): TGTGCCAGCAGGGACAGGGGGCCTGAAGCTTTCTTT. Its translation is CASRDRGPEAFF.

The rearrangement links TRBV5-1 to TRBJ2-3, with TRBD2 matching 9 bases. Per the germline V gene, CDR1 is SGHRS and CDR2 is YFSETQ. With V trimmed by 3 bases and J by 4 bases, 9 bases remained unmatched. The CDR3 is 16 residues long. The CDR3 here is CASSSGTSRTSDTQYF. In DNA form, the CDR3 reads TGCGCCAGCAGCTCCGGGACTAGCCGAACTTCAGATACGCAGTATTTT.